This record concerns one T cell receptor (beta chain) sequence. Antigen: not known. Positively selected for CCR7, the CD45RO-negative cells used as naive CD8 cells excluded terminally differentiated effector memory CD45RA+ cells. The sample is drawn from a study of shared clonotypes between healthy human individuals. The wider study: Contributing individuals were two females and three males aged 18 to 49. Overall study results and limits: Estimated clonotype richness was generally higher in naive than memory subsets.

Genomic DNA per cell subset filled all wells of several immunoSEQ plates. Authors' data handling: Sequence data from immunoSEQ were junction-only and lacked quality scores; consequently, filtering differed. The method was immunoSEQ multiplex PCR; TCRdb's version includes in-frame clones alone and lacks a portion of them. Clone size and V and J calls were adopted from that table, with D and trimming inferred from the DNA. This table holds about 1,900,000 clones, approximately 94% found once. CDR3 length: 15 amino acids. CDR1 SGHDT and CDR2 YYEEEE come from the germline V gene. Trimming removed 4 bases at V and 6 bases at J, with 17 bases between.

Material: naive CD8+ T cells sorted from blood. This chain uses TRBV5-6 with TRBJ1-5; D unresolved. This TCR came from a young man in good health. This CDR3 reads CASSRNPGSPQPQHF. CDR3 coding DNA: TGTGCCAGCAGCAGAAACCCGGGCTCCCCTCAGCCCCAGCATTTT.